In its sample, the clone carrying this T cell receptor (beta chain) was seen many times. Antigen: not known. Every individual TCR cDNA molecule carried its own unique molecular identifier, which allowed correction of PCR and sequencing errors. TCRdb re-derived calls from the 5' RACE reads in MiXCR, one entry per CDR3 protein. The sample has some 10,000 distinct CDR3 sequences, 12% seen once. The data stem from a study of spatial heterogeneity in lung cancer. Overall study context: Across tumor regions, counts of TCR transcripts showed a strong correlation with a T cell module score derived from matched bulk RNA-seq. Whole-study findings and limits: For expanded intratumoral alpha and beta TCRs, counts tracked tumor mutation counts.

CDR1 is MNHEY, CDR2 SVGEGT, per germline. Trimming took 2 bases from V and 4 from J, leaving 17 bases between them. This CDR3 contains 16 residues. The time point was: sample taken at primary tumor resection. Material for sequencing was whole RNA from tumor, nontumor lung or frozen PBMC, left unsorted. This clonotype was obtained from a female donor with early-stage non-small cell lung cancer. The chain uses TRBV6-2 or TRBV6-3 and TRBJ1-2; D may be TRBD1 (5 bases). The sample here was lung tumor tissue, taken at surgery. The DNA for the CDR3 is TGTGCCAGCAGTTACCCCGGGGAAGGGGCTCTCTATGGCTACACCTTC. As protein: CASSYPGEGALYGYTF.